The clone carrying this TCR beta chain appeared a few times. The antigen remains unidentified. The authors made TCR beta libraries by quantitative 5'-RACE with molecular barcodes. TCRdb ran MiXCR on the 5' RACE reads and lists one entry per CDR3 protein. Of 130,000 or so distinct CDR3 sequences listed, roughly 18% are singletons. The sample is drawn from a study of CD8 T cells in ankylosing spondylitis. Trimming stripped 7 bases from V and 1 base from J, with 16 bases between. CDR3 length: 15 residues. Germline V gene data show CDR1 as DFQATT and CDR2 as SNEGSKA (reference sequence). The study's findings and limits: It appeared that ankylosing spondylitis blood was characterized by a TCR beta motif of about 8 highly homologous variants.

Sequencing was carried out using blood, either unsorted or a sorted T cell fraction (not recorded which). The gene calls are TRBV20-1 and TRBJ2-2, with D possibly matching TRBD2 (6 bases). The receptor's source is a male donor with ankylosing spondylitis. The CDR3 loop is CSVQWDSGNTGELFF. In DNA form, the CDR3 reads TGCAGTGTTCAGTGGGATAGCGGGAACACCGGGGAGCTGTTTTTT.